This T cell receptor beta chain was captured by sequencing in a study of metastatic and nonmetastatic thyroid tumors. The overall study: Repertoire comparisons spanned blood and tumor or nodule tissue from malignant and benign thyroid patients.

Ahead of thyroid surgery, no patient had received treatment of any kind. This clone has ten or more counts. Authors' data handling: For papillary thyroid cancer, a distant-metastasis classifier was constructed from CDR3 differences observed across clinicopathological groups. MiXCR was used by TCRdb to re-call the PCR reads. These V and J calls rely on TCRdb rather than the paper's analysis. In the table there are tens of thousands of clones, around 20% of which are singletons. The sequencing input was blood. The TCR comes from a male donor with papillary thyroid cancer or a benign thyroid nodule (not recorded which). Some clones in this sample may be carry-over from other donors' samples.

The CDR3 bases are TGCGCCAGCAGCCAAGAGAAGTTCCACGAGCAGTACTTC. It codes for CASSQEKFHEQYF. The genes are TRBV4-1 and TRBJ2-7; D uncertain. CDR3 length: 13 residues. Looked up from germline, CDR1 is MGHRA and CDR2 is YSYEKL. Between the trimmed V and J ends, which lost 0 bases and 5 bases, there was a span of 8 bases.